The next 21 T cell receptor beta chains were all read from a single sample in a study of T cells in Graves' hyperthyroidism and ophthalmopathy. Researchers took RNA transcripts and amplified the TCR beta CDR3 regions from them. The study used the HTBI primer set for a first-round RT-PCR of the TCR CDR3. MiXCR, run by TCRdb on the multiplex PCR reads, gives a single entry per CDR3 protein. The table has some 440,000 distinct CDR3 sequences, about 15% seen once; the top ten hold almost 8%. Sequencing was performed on blood. The receptors derive from a young woman with Graves' hyperthyroidism.

The V call is TRBV19, the J call TRBJ1-2, with unresolved D. Deletions cut 7 bases from V and 2 bases from J, with 8 bases between. This CDR3 spans 12 amino acids. The germline gives CDR1 LNHDA, CDR2 SQIVND (reference sequence). The CDR3 loop is CASTADNYGYTF. The DNA for the CDR3 is TGTGCCAGTACGGCTGACAACTATGGCTACACCTTC.

Of note for this clonotype: Here the CDR3 omits its conserved ending phenylalanine or tryptophan, so a read error is the likely source. V usage is TRBV9 and J usage is TRBJ2-2; D is unresolved. There are 17 residues in the CDR3. The germline V and J ends were trimmed by 1 base and 2 bases, with 15 bases remaining between them. CDR1 and CDR2 from the germline V gene are SGDLS and YYNGEE. This CDR3 is CASSVQPPGVNTGELFS. The CDR3 DNA reads as TGTGCCAGCAGCGTACAGCCCCCAGGAGTAAACACCGGGGAGCTGTTTTCT.

This clonotype was seen a few times. This chain connects TRBV7-8 to TRBJ2-7, with D unresolved. The J call is uncertain, as TRBJ2-1 better fits the DNA end. The CDR3 covers 13 residues. Looked up from germline, CDR1 is SGHVS and CDR2 is FQNEAQ. In DNA, the CDR3 is TGTGCCAGCAGCTTGGCAACTTCCTACGAGCAGTTCTTC. This codes for CASSLATSYEQFF.

The V gene is TRBV9, the J gene TRBJ1-5; 7 nucleotides align to TRBD1. This CDR3 is 15 amino acids long. Germline assignment: CDR1 SGDLS and CDR2 YYNGEE. Trimming took 3 bases from V and 3 from J; bases not matched to a gene: 6. CDR3 region: CASSAGGTVNQPQHF. The DNA of the CDR3 is TGTGCCAGCAGCGCAGGGGGGACAGTCAATCAGCCCCAGCATTTT.

This clonotype has ten or more counts. The rearrangement joins TRBV5-1 to TRBJ2-1; the D is unclear. V gave up 5 bases and J gave up 5 bases, with 11 bases separating them. This CDR3 region has 13 residues. CDR1 and CDR2 from the germline V gene are SGHRS and YFSETQ. The CDR3 DNA is TGCGCCAGCAGGGAACGGGCCGACAATGAGCAGTTCTTC. Amino acid sequence: CASRERADNEQFF.

This clonotype was seen repeatedly, ten times or more. The genes are TRBV30 and TRBJ1-1, with D tentatively TRBD1 (5 bases). V lost 4 bases and J 4 bases, leaving 16 bases between the germline ends. Germline lookup yields CDR1 GTSNPN and CDR2 SVGIG (reference sequence). This CDR3 region has 14 residues. CDR3: CAWMLAGGGTEAFF. The CDR3 DNA is TGTGCCTGGATGCTAGCTGGGGGGGGCACTGAAGCTTTCTTT.

This clonotype was seen ten or more times. J is TRBJ2-1 and V is TRBV11-2, with 8 bases identical to TRBD2. This CDR3 is 17 amino acids long. The germline CDR1 and CDR2 sequences are SGHAT and FQNNGV. V shed 0 bases, J shed 9 bases, and the junction held 13 bases outside the gene matches. The CDR3 sequence is CASSLDGGTSVPGEQFF. Here the CDR3 DNA reads TGTGCCAGCAGCTTAGATGGGGGGACTAGTGTCCCCGGTGAGCAGTTCTTC.

This chain links TRBV7-3 with TRBJ1-6; maybe TRBD1 (5 bases). This CDR3 comprises 14 residues. From germline, CDR1 is SGHTA and CDR2 FQGTGA. The V end lost 5 bases, the J end lost 6 bases, and 11 bases lay between the germline ends. As DNA, the CDR3 is TGTGCCAGCAGCCCGGGACTGGGTAATTCACCCCTCCACTTT. Its protein is CASSPGLGNSPLHF.

The gene calls are TRBV7-9 and TRBJ2-7; TRBD2 matches at 10 bases. The germline gives CDR1 SEHNR, CDR2 FQNEAQ (reference sequence). Trimming at V came to 5 bases and at J to 4 bases, leaving 17 bases not matched to a gene. The CDR3 runs 18 residues. The CDR3 region is CASSPGRISGRGTYEQYF. DNA for the CDR3: TGTGCCAGCAGCCCCGGGCGAATCAGCGGGAGGGGGACTTACGAGCAGTACTTC.

J is TRBJ1-5 and V is TRBV19; 8 nucleotides line up with TRBD1. The CDR3 is 14 amino acids. Unmatched junction bases numbered 9, after V lost 7 bases and J lost 7 bases. CDR1 and CDR2 (germline): LNHDA, SQIVND (reference sequence). CDR3 coding DNA: TGTGCCAGTACCTTGACAGGGGCCCGACAGCCCCAGCATTTT. Translated: CASTLTGARQPQHF. Using reference TRBV19 and TRBJ1-5 for the parts outside the CDR3, the full variable domain is DGGITQSPKYLFRKEGQNVTLSCEQNLNHDAMYWYRQDPGQGLRLIYYSQIVNDFQKGDIAEGYSVSREKKESFPLTVTSAQKNPTAFYLCASTLTGARQPQHFGDGTRLSIL.

V gene TRBV7-9 combines with J gene TRBJ2-7; 7 bases are shared with TRBD2. The CDR3 sequence is 12 residues long. After removal of 5 bases from V and 8 bases from J, the junction contained 6 bases not matched to a gene. CDR1 and CDR2 (germline): SEHNR, FQNEAQ (reference sequence). This CDR3 reads CASSGSGDQQYF. The CDR3 DNA reads as TGTGCCAGCAGCGGGAGCGGGGACCAGCAGTACTTC.

The rearrangement uses TRBV5-8 and TRBJ2-7; D unresolved. V was trimmed by 0 bases and J by 4 bases, leaving 11 bases between them. The CDR3 runs to 14 residues. CDR1 and CDR2 from the germline V gene are SGHTS and YDEGEE. The CDR3: CASSLVTFFYEQYF. In DNA, the CDR3 is TGTGCCAGCAGCTTGGTAACCTTTTTTTACGAGCAGTACTTC.

In its sample, this clonotype was seen many times. The rearrangement uses TRBV6-1 and TRBJ2-3; TRBD2 aligns across 11 bases. The CDR3 runs to 15 residues. From germline, CDR1 is MNHNS and CDR2 SASEGT. With V trimmed by 3 bases and J by 5 bases, 4 bases remained unmatched. The chain's CDR3 is CASSEVAGGQDTQYF. The CDR3 coding sequence is TGTGCCAGCAGTGAGGTAGCGGGGGGGCAAGATACGCAGTATTTT.

The table lists this clonotype with many counts. The J gene is TRBJ1-2, the V gene TRBV28, with D possibly matching TRBD1 (5 bases). The CDR3 totals 13 residues. Germline V gene data show CDR1 as MDHEN and CDR2 as SYDVKM. Trimming shortened V by 8 bases and J by 5 bases, and 15 bases separated the two germline ends. Here the CDR3 DNA reads TGTGCCAGCGCCGCCCCGAGGGGTTATGGCTACACCTTC. Protein: CASAAPRGYGYTF.

There are many counts of this clonotype. The chain has TRBV3-1 and TRBJ2-5; 12 nucleotides line up with TRBD2. The trim removed 0 bases at V and 5 bases at J, leaving 13 bases unmatched. Germline lookup yields CDR1 LGHDT and CDR2 YNNKEL (reference sequence). This CDR3 comprises 19 residues. DNA for the CDR3: TGTGCCAGCAGCCAAGATGGGCGGCTAGCGGGAGGGCCACGGGAGACCCAGTACTTC. Protein sequence: CASSQDGRLAGGPRETQYF.

This clonotype was seen repeatedly, ten times or more. CDR3 sequence: CASGPKGNTEAFF. CDR3 bases: TGTGCCAGCGGTCCCAAGGGGAACACTGAAGCTTTCTTT. The rearrangement links TRBV27 to TRBJ1-1; D not resolved. Trimming cost V 8 bases and J 1 base, with 11 bases left between them. CDR1 and CDR2 from the germline V gene are MNHEY and SMNVEV (reference sequence). The CDR3 runs 13 residues.

On this clonotype: A read error is possible here, since a much larger clone lies one base away. The genes are TRBV5-1 and TRBJ1-4; unclear D gene. The CDR3 is made up of 16 amino acids. Germline V gene data show CDR1 as SGHRS and CDR2 as YFSETQ. CDR3 in amino acids: CASSSSPGGLGERLFF. CDR3 sequence (DNA): TGCGCCAGCAGCTCGTCCCCGGGAGGTCTGGGTGAAAGACTGTTTTTT.

The chain recombines TRBV6-1 with TRBJ1-3; 9 nucleotides line up with TRBD1. This CDR3 comprises 16 residues. Germline assignment: CDR1 MNHNS and CDR2 SASEGT. Losses at the gene ends were 8 bases for V and 1 base for J; bases not matched to a gene: 9. The CDR3 loop reads CASRPGTGRSGNTIYF. CDR3 sequence (DNA): TGTGCCAGCCGCCCCGGGACAGGGCGTTCTGGAAACACCATATATTTT.

This clonotype came up a few times. This chain joins TRBV4-1 and TRBJ2-2, with D tentatively TRBD2 (7 bases). V lost 6 bases and J lost 5, with 10 bases in between. Germline CDR1 reads MGHRA; CDR2 reads YSYEKL. The CDR3 covers 13 residues. The CDR3: CASRRGQTGELFF. CDR3 in DNA: TGCGCCAGCAGGCGGGGGCAAACCGGGGAGCTGTTTTTT.

This clonotype was counted at least ten times. J is TRBJ2-3 and V is TRBV5-8, with 10 bases matching TRBD1. J was trimmed by 5 bases and V by 2 bases; bases with no gene match: 5. Germline CDR1 is SGHTS and CDR2 is YDEGEE. This CDR3 comprises 15 residues. The DNA for the CDR3 is TGTGCCAGCAGCTTCCGGACAGGGGGTCTAGATACGCAGTATTTT. Amino acids: CASSFRTGGLDTQYF.

This clonotype showed up many times. The chain carries TRBV30 and TRBJ1-2; 12 nucleotides line up with TRBD1. J was trimmed by 10 bases and V by 5 bases; bases with no gene match: 5. CDR3 length equals 12 residues. Germline CDR1 GTSNPN, CDR2 SVGIG (reference sequence). CDR3 protein: CAWLGQGADYTF. The CDR3 coding sequence is TGTGCCTGGTTGGGACAGGGGGCTGACTACACCTTC.